This TCR beta chain appears in the sequencing data of a study of blood T cell repertoires in COVID-19. Per the study methods: Reference gene primer amplification in the assay estimated nucleated cell counts. Produced via immunoSEQ multiplex PCR; TCRdb's table is partial and in-frame only. That table gives V, J and clone size, and the DNA gave D and trimming. The profile shows fewer than 65,000 clones, approximately 85% of them singletons. The CDR3 length is 15 residues. Germline lookup yields CDR1 SGHNT and CDR2 YYREEE (reference sequence). The germline V and J ends were trimmed by 3 bases and 5 bases, with 17 bases remaining between them.

The chain employs TRBV5-4 and TRBJ2-5; a weak D match, TRBD2 (7 bases). Sequencing used peripheral blood. The clonotype was recovered from a human donor in a cohort sampled during active COVID-19. CDR3 sequence reads: CASSSGGRGGETQYF. In DNA form, the CDR3 reads TGTGCCAGCAGCTCGGGAGGCAGGGGAGGGGAGACCCAGTACTTC.